Below, 15 T cell receptor beta chains from the same sample are listed, as sequenced in a study of blood T cell repertoires in COVID-19. Only in-frame clones appear in the TCRdb table, and some are missing; sequencing was by immunoSEQ multiplex PCR. The sample lists some 80,000 clones, 75% to 85% occurring once. The sample consisted of peripheral blood. These receptors were collected from a woman between 50 and 59 years old with acute or convalescent COVID-19.

This clone was recorded a few times. The V gene is TRBV4-1, the J gene TRBJ1-1; D unresolved. The V end lost 0 bases, the J end lost 6 bases, and 14 bases lay between the germline ends. The CDR3 extends over 15 amino acids. Germline values: CDR1 MGHRA, CDR2 YSYEKL. CDR3 bases: TGCGCCAGCAGCCAAGATTACCCAACACCGCCTGAAGCTTTCTTT. The encoded protein is CASSQDYPTPPEAFF.

The chain joins TRBV12-3 or TRBV12-4 to TRBJ1-6; D is perhaps TRBD1 (6 bases). V lost 6 bases, J lost 15 bases, and 15 bases lay in between. The CDR3 runs 12 residues. The CDR3 nucleotides are TGTGCCAGCAGCTCCCAGGGGAGCGGCCTCCACTTT. The encoded protein is CASSSQGSGLHF.

The chain couples TRBV11-2 to TRBJ2-3; D call uncertain. Germline CDR1 is SGHAT and CDR2 is FQNNGV. Trimming removed 2 bases from V and 7 bases from J, with 7 bases in between. This CDR3 spans 12 amino acids. The CDR3 spells CASSLTLHTQYF. The CDR3 DNA is TGTGCCAGCAGCTTAACGCTACATACGCAGTATTTT.

The V and J genes are TRBV7-8 and TRBJ2-3; D unclear. Germline CDR1 and CDR2: SGHVS and FQNEAQ. V was shortened by 5 bases and J by 4 bases, with 19 bases between the two germline ends. This CDR3 contains 16 residues. The CDR3 coding sequence is TGTGCCAGCAGCCTCCAAACCCGTGGCTCCTCAGATACGCAGTATTTT. This encodes CASSLQTRGSSDTQYF.

The chain couples TRBV9 to TRBJ2-3; weak D call: TRBD2 (5 bases). This CDR3 has 14 residues. Germline loops: CDR1 SGDLS, CDR2 YYNGEE. V gave up 0 bases and J gave up 7 bases, with 12 bases separating them. The CDR3 sequence: CASSVDTGLNTQYF. Here the CDR3 DNA reads TGTGCCAGCAGCGTAGATACGGGGTTGAATACGCAGTATTTT.

This chain joins TRBV4-2 and TRBJ1-1; D not resolved. This CDR3 region has 12 residues. Per the germline V gene, CDR1 is LGHNA and CDR2 is YNFKEQ. Trimming left V 1 base short and J 7 bases short, with 7 bases between. The DNA of the CDR3 is TGTGCCAGCAGCCAAGGACGGGTTGAAGCTTTCTTT. It yields the protein CASSQGRVEAFF.

The table lists this clone with a count of one. CDR3 nucleotide sequence: TGTGCCAGCAGCCTCCGGGGGGCAGGGTACAACGAGCAGTACTTC. It encodes CASSLRGAGYNEQYF. The rearrangement links TRBV3-1 (or the pseudogene TRBV3-2) to TRBJ2-7, with D maybe TRBD2 (7 bases). Germline CDR1 is LGHDT and CDR2 is YNNKEL (reference sequence). Trimming removed 4 bases from V and 5 bases from J, with 18 bases in between. The CDR3 sequence is 15 residues long.

The genes are TRBV5-4 and TRBJ2-7, with TRBD1 identical over 7 bases. The ends lost 1 base at V and 5 bases at J; junction bases unmatched: 6. The CDR3 loop spans 14 amino acids. Per germline, CDR1 SGHNT and CDR2 YYREEE (reference sequence). Here the CDR3 DNA reads TGTGCCAGCAGCTTGACCGACAGGGTGGACGAGCAGTACTTC. Amino acid sequence: CASSLTDRVDEQYF.

The chain carries TRBV2 and TRBJ1-5; D call uncertain. Germline V lookup: CDR1 SNHLY, CDR2 FYNNEI. Trimming left V 7 bases short and J 2 bases short, with 9 bases between. This CDR3 contains 13 residues. CDR3 nucleotide sequence: TGTGCCAGCATGTTAGTTGGCAATCAGCCCCAGCATTTT. The encoded protein is CASMLVGNQPQHF. The whole variable domain, filled in from reference TRBV2 and TRBJ1-5, reads EPEVTQTPSHQVTQMGQEVILRCVPISNHLYFYWYRQILGQKVEFLVSFYNNEISEKSEIFDDQFSVERPDGSNFTLKIRSTKLEDSAMYFCASMLVGNQPQHFGDGTRLSIL.

The gene calls are TRBV7-6 and TRBJ2-7; TRBD2 aligns across 13 bases. The J segment lost 3 bases and the V segment lost 0 bases, leaving 11 bases of the junction unmatched. Looked up from germline, CDR1 is SGHVS and CDR2 is FNYEAQ. The CDR3 length is 19 residues. The CDR3 coding sequence is TGTGCCAGCAGCTTAGCTGCACTAGCGGGAGGGCCATCCAACTACGAGCAGTACTTC. Protein: CASSLAALAGGPSNYEQYF.

This sequence joins TRBV10-3 and TRBJ1-5; the match to TRBD1 covers 8 bases. V was pared by 3 bases and J by 3 bases, with 4 bases of the junction left unmatched. There are 15 residues in the CDR3. From germline, CDR1 is ENHRY and CDR2 SYGVKD. The CDR3 sequence: CAISEGTGNNQPQHF. CDR3 coding DNA: TGTGCCATCAGTGAAGGGACAGGAAACAATCAGCCCCAGCATTTT.

This clone was found once. The CDR3 loop is CASSYGQGPNEQYF. CDR3 nucleotide sequence: TGTGCCAGCAGTTACGGGCAGGGTCCCAACGAGCAGTACTTC. The chain links TRBV6-2 or TRBV6-3 to TRBJ2-7; perhaps TRBD1 as D (5 bases). The V gene lost 2 bases and the J gene lost 5 bases, with 13 bases spanning the gap. This CDR3 has 14 residues. Germline assignment: CDR1 MNHEY and CDR2 SVGEGT.

The chain couples TRBV5-5 to TRBJ1-5; 7 positions match TRBD1. There are 15 residues in the CDR3. CDR1 and CDR2 (germline): SGHKS, YYEKEE (reference sequence). Unmatched junction bases numbered 3, after V lost 3 bases and J lost 0 bases. CDR3: CASSSQGTSNQPQHF. In DNA, the CDR3 is TGTGCCAGCAGCTCACAGGGGACTAGCAATCAGCCCCAGCATTTT.

The chain couples TRBV28 to TRBJ1-3, with no clear D. Per germline, CDR1 MDHEN and CDR2 SYDVKM. This CDR3 comprises 16 residues. V was cut by 5 bases and J by 3 bases, with 17 bases left in between. The CDR3 DNA sequence: TGTGCCAGCAGTCCCGCTGGCGGCGGTGGTGGAAACACCATATATTTT. It codes for CASSPAGGGGGNTIYF.

With respect to this clone: A junction end diverges from the germline sequence, so it may reflect a read error. Written as DNA, the CDR3 is TGCGCCAGCAGCCGGGGGGGCAGCGGGGAGCTGTTTTTT. Residues: CASSRGGSGELFF. The chain is built from TRBV7-3 and TRBJ2-2; 8 bases agree with TRBD2. The CDR3 has 13 residues. Germline V gives CDR1 SGHTA, CDR2 FQGTGA.